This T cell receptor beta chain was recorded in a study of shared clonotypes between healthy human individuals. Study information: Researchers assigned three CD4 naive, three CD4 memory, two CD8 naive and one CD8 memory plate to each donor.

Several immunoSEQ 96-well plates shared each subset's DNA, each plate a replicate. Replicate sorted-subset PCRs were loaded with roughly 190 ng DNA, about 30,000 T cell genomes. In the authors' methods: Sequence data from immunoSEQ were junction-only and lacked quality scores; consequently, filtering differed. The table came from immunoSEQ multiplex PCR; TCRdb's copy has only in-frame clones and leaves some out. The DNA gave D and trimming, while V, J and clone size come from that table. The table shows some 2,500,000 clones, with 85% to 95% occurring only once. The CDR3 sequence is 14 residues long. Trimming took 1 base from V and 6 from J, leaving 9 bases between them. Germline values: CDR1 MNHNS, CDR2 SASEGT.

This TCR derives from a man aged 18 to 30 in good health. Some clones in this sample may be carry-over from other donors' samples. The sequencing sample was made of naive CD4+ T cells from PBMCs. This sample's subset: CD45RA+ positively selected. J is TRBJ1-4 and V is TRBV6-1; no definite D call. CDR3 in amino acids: CASSEGPFDEKLFF. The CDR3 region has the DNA TGTGCCAGCAGTGAAGGTCCTTTCGATGAAAAACTGTTTTTT.